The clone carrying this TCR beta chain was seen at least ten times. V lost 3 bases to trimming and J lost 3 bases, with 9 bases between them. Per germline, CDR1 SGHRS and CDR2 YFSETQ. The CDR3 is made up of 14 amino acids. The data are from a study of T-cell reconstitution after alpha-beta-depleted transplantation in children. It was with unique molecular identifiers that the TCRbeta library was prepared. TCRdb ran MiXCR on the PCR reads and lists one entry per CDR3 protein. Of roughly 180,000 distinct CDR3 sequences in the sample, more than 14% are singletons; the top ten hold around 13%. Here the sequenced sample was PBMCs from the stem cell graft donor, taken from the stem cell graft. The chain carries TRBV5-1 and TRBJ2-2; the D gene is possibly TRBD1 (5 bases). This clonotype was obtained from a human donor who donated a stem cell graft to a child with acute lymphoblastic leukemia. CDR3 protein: CASSSTEDTGELFF. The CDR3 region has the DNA TGCGCCAGCAGCTCGACAGAGGACACCGGGGAGCTGTTTTTT.